The T cell receptor beta chain under discussion was sequenced for a study of identical twins. The study, taken as a whole, reports: Insertions were fewer in abundant cord blood beta clonotypes, whereas memory repertoires showed none of this pattern.

This clonotype occurred a few times. The antigen remains unidentified. Per the germline V gene, CDR1 is SGHRS and CDR2 is YFSETQ. Trimming removed 4 bases from V and 3 bases from J; junction bases left unmatched: 7. The CDR3 spans 15 residues. TCRdb reprocessed the 5' RACE reads with MiXCR, giving one entry per CDR3 protein. This sample has 450,000 or so distinct CDR3 sequences; approximately 15% occur once, and the top ten carry around 0.57%. Every sampled donor was Caucasian and healthy. The same data also went into a second study, on yellow fever vaccine responses in identical twins.

This chain uses TRBV5-1 with TRBJ1-5, with TRBD1 matching 7 bases. The sample was CD4+ T cells sorted from blood. This TCR was recovered from a woman between 18 and 30 years old in good health. As DNA, the CDR3 is TGCGCCAGCAGCCCAGGGGGACAGACCAATCAGCCCCAGCATTTT. The encoded protein is CASSPGGQTNQPQHF.